A single T cell receptor (beta chain) is shown here with its context. This specimen belongs to a study of blood T cell repertoires in COVID-19. Turning to the study itself: Acute and convalescent COVID-19 samples came from the United States, Italy and Spain. T cells, B-cell-depleted T cells, or PBMCs supplied cDNA or gDNA.

The CDR3 is 11 amino acids. V gave up 5 bases and J gave up 8 bases, with 9 bases separating them. Germline V CDR1 and CDR2: SGHVS, FQNEAQ. In the original processing: Amplification with reference gene primers provided the estimates of nucleated cell counts. The protocol was immunoSEQ multiplex PCR, while the TCRdb copy is restricted to in-frame clones and leaves out a portion. V, J and clone size were drawn from that table, and D and trimming were deduced from the DNA. Of 110,000 or so clones in the sample, roughly 85% are singletons; the top ten hold about 13%. The gene calls are TRBV7-8 and TRBJ1-1; D call uncertain. This TCR derives from a human donor in a cohort sampled during active COVID-19. The sequencing input was peripheral blood. As DNA, the CDR3 is TGTGCCAGCAGCCCACTAATAGAAGCTTTCTTT. It codes for CASSPLIEAFF.